These 29 T cell receptor beta chains share one sample of origin, sequenced in a study of blood T cell repertoires in COVID-19. Profiled with immunoSEQ multiplex PCR; TCRdb holds only in-frame clones, not every one. The table shows 84,000 or so clones, with 80% occurring only once. The source material was peripheral blood. The receptors were sampled from a woman aged 80 or over with acute or convalescent COVID-19.

This chain connects TRBV6-5 to TRBJ1-2; D perhaps matches TRBD1 (5 bases). V was pared by 6 bases and J by 2 bases, with 16 bases between. CDR3 length equals 15 residues. Germline CDR1 reads MNHEY; CDR2 reads SVGAGI. The CDR3 is CASSLRQYLNYGYTF. The CDR3 nucleotides read TGTGCCAGCAGCCTAAGACAGTACCTAAACTATGGCTACACCTTC.

This clone was seen only once. The chain uses TRBV18 and TRBJ1-3; the D gene is possibly TRBD1 (6 bases). The V and J ends lost 3 bases and 0 bases respectively, with 18 bases between them. The CDR3 runs to 18 residues. Germline V lookup: CDR1 KGHSH, CDR2 LQKENI. DNA for the CDR3: TGTGCCAGCTCACCGCTCTCGAGGGGGGGAGACTCTGGAAACACCATATATTTT. It specifies CASSPLSRGGDSGNTIYF.

This chain connects TRBV6-1 to TRBJ2-7; possible D gene TRBD2, 6 bases. In germline, CDR1 is MNHNS, CDR2 SASEGT. The V and J ends lost 1 base and 4 bases respectively, with 14 bases between them. The CDR3 is 15 amino acids. The CDR3 nucleotides are TGTGCCAGCAGTGAAGACCAGGAGGGCCGATACGAGCAGTACTTC. It codes for CASSEDQEGRYEQYF.

J is TRBJ1-5 and V is TRBV18, with 7 bases fitting TRBD1. This CDR3 region has 14 residues. Unmatched junction bases numbered 12, after V lost 5 bases and J lost 11 bases. The germline gives CDR1 KGHSH, CDR2 LQKENI. In DNA form, the CDR3 reads TGTGCCAGCTCAACCAAGACAGGGCAATCAGCCCAGCATTTT. Amino acids: CASSTKTGQSAQHF.

J is TRBJ2-3 and V is TRBV5-1, with no clear D. CDR1 is SGHRS, CDR2 YFSETQ, per germline. This CDR3 has 14 residues. V dropped 0 bases and J dropped 0 bases, with 5 bases sitting between them. CDR3 coding DNA: TGCGCCAGCAGCTTGGTTGGCAGCACAGATACGCAGTATTTT. This translates into CASSLVGSTDTQYF.

This chain joins TRBV10-3 and TRBJ2-1; TRBD2 matches at 8 bases. The V segment lost 8 bases and the J segment 9 bases; nucleotides outside the gene matches: 3. The CDR3 covers 11 residues. The V gene's germline CDR1 is ENHRY and CDR2 SYGVKD. CDR3 sequence (DNA): TGTGCCATCGGACTAGCAGCTGAGCAGTTCTTC. Translating gives CAIGLAAEQFF.

The J gene is TRBJ2-7, the V gene TRBV30; 10 nucleotides line up with TRBD2. Germline values: CDR1 GTSNPN, CDR2 SVGIG (reference sequence). The CDR3 runs 13 residues. With V trimmed by 1 base and J by 3 bases, 0 bases remained unmatched. CDR3 in amino acids: CAWSGTSGYEQYF. DNA for the CDR3: TGTGCCTGGAGTGGGACTAGCGGCTACGAGCAGTACTTC.

The rearrangement joins TRBV7-9 to TRBJ2-5, with 7 bases matching TRBD2. V shed 2 bases and J 4 bases; nucleotides not matched to a gene: 7. The CDR3 contains 15 residues. Germline assignment: CDR1 SEHNR and CDR2 FQNEAQ (reference sequence). The CDR3: CASSLRAGGRETQYF. The CDR3 DNA reads as TGTGCCAGCAGCTTAAGAGCCGGGGGGAGAGAGACCCAGTACTTC.

The chain carries TRBV30 and TRBJ2-7, with 8 bases that match TRBD2. Unmatched junction bases numbered 2, after V lost 3 bases and J lost 4 bases. Germline V gene lookup returns CDR1 GTSNPN and CDR2 SVGIG (reference sequence). The CDR3 consists of 12 residues. CDR3 residues: CAWSGGGYEQYF. The CDR3 nucleotides read TGTGCCTGGAGCGGGGGGGGGTACGAGCAGTACTTC. Filled out from reference TRBV30 and TRBJ2-7, the complete variable domain reads SQTIHQWPATLVQPVGSPLSLECTVEGTSNPNLYWYRQAAGRGLQLLFYSVGIGQISSEVPQNLSASRPQDRQFILSSKKLLLSDSGFYLCAWSGGGYEQYFGPGTRLTVT.

The rearrangement uses TRBV19 and TRBJ1-2; TRBD1 is a possible D gene (6 bases). Between the trimmed V and J ends, which lost 6 bases and 4 bases, there was a span of 18 bases. CDR1 LNHDA and CDR2 SQIVND come from the germline V gene (reference sequence). The CDR3 has 15 amino acids. The CDR3 reads CASSPLQGRGYGYTF. CDR3 in DNA: TGTGCCAGTAGCCCTCTACAGGGCCGAGGCTATGGCTACACCTTC.

This rearrangement joins TRBV5-1 to TRBJ2-2, with 9 bases aligning to TRBD1. CDR1 and CDR2 (germline): SGHRS, YFSETQ. CDR3 size: 17 residues. V lost 0 bases, J lost 4 bases, and 7 bases stayed unmatched. DNA of the CDR3: TGCGCCAGCAGCTTGGCCCCGGGACAGGGACGCACCGGGGAGCTGTTTTTT. The encoded protein is CASSLAPGQGRTGELFF.

J is TRBJ2-7 and V is TRBV28; 8 bases line up with TRBD2. V trimming: 3 bases; J trimming: 9 bases; junction bases outside the gene matches: 10. The CDR3 extends over 14 amino acids. Per the germline V gene, CDR1 is MDHEN and CDR2 is SYDVKM. CDR3 DNA: TGTGCCAGCAGTTTGACACTGGGCGGGGGGAGGCAGTACTTC. Residues: CASSLTLGGGRQYF.

The V call is TRBV5-8, the J call TRBJ2-5; 14 bases match TRBD2. This CDR3 has 18 amino acids. J was trimmed by 2 bases and V by 3 bases; bases with no gene match: 9. Germline CDR1 is SGHTS and CDR2 is YDEGEE. CDR3 bases: TGTGCCAGCAGCTGTCCCCCAAGGACTAGCGGGGGGCAAGAGACCCAGTACTTC. Its protein product is CASSCPPRTSGGQETQYF.

The chain uses TRBV30 and TRBJ1-6; 8 nucleotides line up with TRBD1. Germline V lookup: CDR1 GTSNPN, CDR2 SVGIG (reference sequence). The CDR3 extends over 16 amino acids. The trim removed 3 bases at V and 9 bases at J, leaving 13 bases unmatched. For the CDR3, the DNA is TGTGCCTGGAGCCCCCCCGGCAGGGGGCGAAGTTCACCCCTCCACTTT. This translates into CAWSPPGRGRSSPLHF. The entire variable domain, with the rest obtained from reference TRBV30 and TRBJ1-6, is as follows: SQTIHQWPATLVQPVGSPLSLECTVEGTSNPNLYWYRQAAGRGLQLLFYSVGIGQISSEVPQNLSASRPQDRQFILSSKKLLLSDSGFYLCAWSPPGRGRSSPLHFGNGTRLTVT.

This clone was counted between two and nine times. The chain couples TRBV6-6 to TRBJ2-3; 7 bases agree with TRBD1. The germline gives CDR1 MNHNY, CDR2 SVGAGI (reference sequence). The length of the CDR3 is 15 residues. V was pared by 8 bases and J by 1 base, with 9 bases of the junction left unmatched. The CDR3 nucleotides read TGTGCCAGCCTCAACCGGGGACAGCGCACAGATACGCAGTATTTT. Translation gives CASLNRGQRTDTQYF.

This chain connects TRBV7-9 to TRBJ2-5, with 8 nucleotides matching TRBD2. J lost 5 bases, V lost 4 bases, and 12 bases had no gene match. Germline V gene data show CDR1 as SEHNR and CDR2 as FQNEAQ (reference sequence). This CDR3 has 16 residues. The CDR3 loop is CASSSNSGTSLETQYF. The CDR3 nucleotides are TGTGCCAGCAGCTCGAATAGCGGGACCTCCTTGGAGACCCAGTACTTC.

The genes are TRBV10-3 and TRBJ2-5; D not certain. Trimming pared 4 bases from V and 5 bases from J, leaving 8 bases between. Germline values: CDR1 ENHRY, CDR2 SYGVKD. This CDR3 contains 12 residues. The CDR3 reads CAISGTGETQYF. Here the CDR3 DNA reads TGTGCCATCAGTGGTACCGGGGAGACCCAGTACTTC.

This sequence joins TRBV5-4 and TRBJ1-2, with D perhaps TRBD1 (6 bases). CDR1 is SGHNT and CDR2 is YYREEE in the germline V gene (reference sequence). With 3 bases removed from V and 5 bases from J, the gap between germline ends came to 14 bases. The CDR3 totals 14 residues. DNA for the CDR3: TGTGCCAGCAGCTGGGGACAACAGCCTTATGGCTACACCTTC. Translating it yields CASSWGQQPYGYTF.

V usage is TRBV5-4 and J usage is TRBJ1-5; a weak D match, TRBD1 (5 bases). CDR3 length: 14 residues. Trimming pared 4 bases from V and 3 bases from J, leaving 11 bases between. From germline, CDR1 is SGHNT and CDR2 YYREEE (reference sequence). This chain's CDR3 is CASSKAGINQPQHF. The CDR3 DNA is TGTGCCAGCAGCAAGGCAGGGATCAATCAGCCCCAGCATTTT.

This clone appeared a few times. This chain links TRBV5-4 with TRBJ2-7; 12 bases are shared with TRBD2. The CDR3 runs 16 residues. From germline, CDR1 is SGHNT and CDR2 YYREEE (reference sequence). The ends lost 4 bases at V and 3 bases at J; junction bases unmatched: 8. The CDR3 nucleotides are TGTGCCAGCAGCGCGACTAGCGGGAGAAAGAGCTACGAGCAGTACTTC. It specifies CASSATSGRKSYEQYF.

The genes are TRBV11-2 and TRBJ2-5; possibly TRBD2 for D (6 bases). V was cut by 8 bases and J by 5 bases, with 9 bases left in between. This CDR3 region has 11 residues. Germline V CDR1 and CDR2: SGHAT, FQNNGV. The CDR3 DNA sequence: TGTGCCAGCCGGGCGGGGGAGACCCAGTACTTC. Translating gives CASRAGETQYF.

The V and J genes are TRBV29-1 and TRBJ1-1, with TRBD1 as a possible D gene (6 bases). Trimming took off 5 bases at V and 12 bases at J, with 19 bases between the two ends. The CDR3 totals 12 residues. Germline V gene lookup returns CDR1 SQVTM and CDR2 ANQGSEA. CDR3 residues: CSVNREGRETFF. Here the CDR3 DNA reads TGCAGCGTTAACAGGGAAGGGAGGGAAACTTTCTTT.

V and J are TRBV15 and TRBJ2-7; 8 bases align to TRBD1. The CDR3 contains 15 residues. The V gene's germline CDR1 is LNHNV and CDR2 YYDKDF (reference sequence). Unmatched junction bases numbered 6, after V lost 1 base and J lost 4 bases. Here the CDR3 DNA reads TGTGCCACCAGCAGAGGAACAGGGGGTACGTACGAGCAGTACTTC. Its translation is CATSRGTGGTYEQYF.

The gene calls are TRBV7-2 and TRBJ2-2; D is unclear. V lost 5 bases and J lost 4, with 11 bases in between. The germline gives CDR1 SGHTA, CDR2 FQGNSA. The CDR3 has 14 residues. The CDR3: CASSPERVTGELFF. The CDR3 DNA sequence: TGTGCCAGCAGCCCGGAGCGAGTCACCGGGGAGCTGTTTTTT.

As regards this clone: Other nucleotide sequences in the sample specify the same CDR3. The chain is built from TRBV5-1 and TRBJ1-3; D not certain. With 2 bases removed from V and 1 base from J, the gap between germline ends came to 4 bases. The CDR3 length is 13 residues. The germline V gene has CDR1 SGHRS and CDR2 YFSETQ. The CDR3 sequence is CASSFGSGNTIYF. The CDR3 DNA reads TGCGCCAGCAGCTTCGGTTCTGGAAACACCATATATTTT.

The genes are TRBV7-2 and TRBJ2-1; possibly TRBD2 for D (6 bases). Germline CDR1 is SGHTA and CDR2 is FQGNSA. The V and J ends lost 5 bases and 0 bases respectively, with 14 bases between them. CDR3 length: 16 residues. The CDR3 DNA sequence: TGTGCCAGCAGCCGTGGTGGCGGGATCTCCTACAATGAGCAGTTCTTC. Translated, it gives CASSRGGGISYNEQFF. Combining the CDR3 with reference TRBV7-2 and TRBJ2-1 gives the whole variable domain GAGVSQSPSNKVTEKGKDVELRCDPISGHTALYWYRQSLGQGLEFLIYFQGNSAPDKSGLPSDRFSAERTGGSVSTLTIQRTQQEDSAVYLCASSRGGGISYNEQFFGPGTRLTVL.

The chain couples TRBV7-8 to TRBJ2-7, with 10 bases aligning to TRBD2. The ends lost 2 bases at V and 0 bases at J; junction bases unmatched: 1. Germline V lookup: CDR1 SGHVS, CDR2 FQNEAQ. The CDR3 length is 15 residues. CDR3 region: CASSLRLAGSYEQYF. The CDR3 DNA sequence: TGTGCCAGCAGCTTAAGACTAGCGGGCTCCTACGAGCAGTACTTC.

CDR3 DNA sequence: TGTGCCAGCAGCCTCGGAGGCCCCGGGACTAGCGGGAATTTCGGGGAGCTGTTTTTT. Translated: CASSLGGPGTSGNFGELFF. The chain combines TRBV5-4 with TRBJ2-2; TRBD2 agrees at 13 bases. Germline-derived CDR1 and CDR2 are SGHNT and YYREEE (reference sequence). V was pared by 4 bases and J by 7 bases, with 16 bases of the junction left unmatched. The CDR3 extends over 19 amino acids.

The genes are TRBV5-1 and TRBJ1-6; 7 positions match TRBD1. This CDR3 has 14 residues. J gave up 1 base and V 6 bases, and 1 base lay outside the gene matches. The germline CDR1 and CDR2 sequences are SGHRS and YFSETQ. CDR3 sequence reads: CASTTGSYNSPLHF. DNA of the CDR3: TGCGCCAGCACGACAGGGTCCTATAATTCACCCCTCCACTTT.